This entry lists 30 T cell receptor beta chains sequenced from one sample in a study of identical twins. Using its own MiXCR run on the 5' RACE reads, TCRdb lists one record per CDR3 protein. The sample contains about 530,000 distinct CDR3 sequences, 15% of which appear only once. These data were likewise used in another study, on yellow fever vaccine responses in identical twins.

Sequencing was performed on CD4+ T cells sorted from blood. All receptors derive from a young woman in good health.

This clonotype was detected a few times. Written as DNA, the CDR3 is TGCAGTGCTAGTACTGTTGGCAGCAACACAGATACGCAGTATTTT. Translation gives CSASTVGSNTDTQYF. This chain joins TRBV20-1 and TRBJ2-3; D gene uncertain. In germline, CDR1 is DFQATT, CDR2 SNEGSKA (reference sequence). V lost 3 bases and J 2 bases, leaving 15 bases between the germline ends. CDR3 length: 15 amino acids.

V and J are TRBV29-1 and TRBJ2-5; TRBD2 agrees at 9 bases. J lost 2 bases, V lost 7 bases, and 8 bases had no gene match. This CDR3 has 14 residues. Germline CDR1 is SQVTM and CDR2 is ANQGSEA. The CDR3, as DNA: TGCAGCGGTTCTAGCGGGACCAGACAAGAGACCCAGTACTTC. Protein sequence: CSGSSGTRQETQYF.

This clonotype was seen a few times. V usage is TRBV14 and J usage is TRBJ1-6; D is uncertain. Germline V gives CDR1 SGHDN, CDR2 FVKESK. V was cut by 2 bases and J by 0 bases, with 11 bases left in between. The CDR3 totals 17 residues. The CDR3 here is CASSQRLASSYNSPLHF. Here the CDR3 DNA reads TGTGCCAGCAGCCAACGCCTCGCTAGCTCCTATAATTCACCCCTCCACTTT.

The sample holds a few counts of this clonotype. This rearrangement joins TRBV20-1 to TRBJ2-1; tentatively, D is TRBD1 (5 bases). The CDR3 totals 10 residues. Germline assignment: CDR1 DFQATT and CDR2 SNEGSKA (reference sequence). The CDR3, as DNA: TGCAGCCCCGGACATCATGAGCAGTTCTTC. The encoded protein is CSPGHHEQFF.

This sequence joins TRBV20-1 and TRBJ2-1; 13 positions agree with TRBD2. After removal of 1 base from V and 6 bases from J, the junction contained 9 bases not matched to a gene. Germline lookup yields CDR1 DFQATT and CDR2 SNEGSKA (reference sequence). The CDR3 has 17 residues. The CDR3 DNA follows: TGCAGTGCTAGAGTCCCTGTGTGGACTAGCGGGGGCAATGAGCAGTTCTTC. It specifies CSARVPVWTSGGNEQFF.

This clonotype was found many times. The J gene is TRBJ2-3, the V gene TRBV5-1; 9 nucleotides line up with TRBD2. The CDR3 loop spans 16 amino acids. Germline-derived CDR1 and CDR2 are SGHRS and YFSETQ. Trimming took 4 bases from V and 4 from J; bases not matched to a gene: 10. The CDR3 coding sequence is TGCGCCAGCAGCAATCTAGCGGGGAAGTGGGCAGATACGCAGTATTTT. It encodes CASSNLAGKWADTQYF.

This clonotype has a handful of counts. The CDR3 DNA is TGTGCCAGCAGCCAATACAGGGGAGGCTACGAGCAGTACTTC. Encoded protein: CASSQYRGGYEQYF. The chain couples TRBV3-1 to TRBJ2-7; D is perhaps TRBD1 (7 bases). The germline V gene has CDR1 LGHDT and CDR2 YNNKEL (reference sequence). V lost 2 bases and J 3 bases, leaving 11 bases between the germline ends. This CDR3 has 14 amino acids.

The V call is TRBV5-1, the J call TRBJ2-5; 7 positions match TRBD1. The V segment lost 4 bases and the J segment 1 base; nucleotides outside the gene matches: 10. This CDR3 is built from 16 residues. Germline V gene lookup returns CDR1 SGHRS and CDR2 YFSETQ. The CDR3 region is CASSPHRGVFQETQYF. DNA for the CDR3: TGCGCCAGCAGCCCGCACAGGGGAGTTTTCCAAGAGACCCAGTACTTC. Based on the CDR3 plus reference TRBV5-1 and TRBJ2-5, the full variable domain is KAGVTQTPRYLIKTRGQQVTLSCSPISGHRSVSWYQQTPGQGLQFLFEYFSETQRNKGNFPGRFSGRQFSNSRSEMNVSTLELGDSALYLCASSPHRGVFQETQYFGPGTRLLVL.

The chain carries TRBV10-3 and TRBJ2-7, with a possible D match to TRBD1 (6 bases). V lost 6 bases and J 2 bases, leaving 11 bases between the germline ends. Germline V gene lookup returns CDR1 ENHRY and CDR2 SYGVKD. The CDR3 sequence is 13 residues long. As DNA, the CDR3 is TGTGCCATCAGCGGGACATCCGCCTACGAGCAGTACTTC. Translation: CAISGTSAYEQYF.

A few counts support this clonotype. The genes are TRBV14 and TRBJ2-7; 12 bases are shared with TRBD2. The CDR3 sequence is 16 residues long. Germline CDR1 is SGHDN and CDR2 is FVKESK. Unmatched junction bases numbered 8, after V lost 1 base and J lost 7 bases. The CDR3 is CASSQGRLAGVGEQYF. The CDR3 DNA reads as TGTGCCAGCAGCCAAGGCAGACTAGCGGGAGTAGGGGAGCAGTACTTC.

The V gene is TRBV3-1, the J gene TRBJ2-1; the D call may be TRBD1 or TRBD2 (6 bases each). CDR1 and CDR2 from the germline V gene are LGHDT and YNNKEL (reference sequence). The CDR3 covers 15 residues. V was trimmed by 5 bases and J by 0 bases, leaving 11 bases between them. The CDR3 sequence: CASSEWGASYNEQFF. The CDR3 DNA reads TGTGCCAGCAGCGAGTGGGGGGCCTCCTACAATGAGCAGTTCTTC.

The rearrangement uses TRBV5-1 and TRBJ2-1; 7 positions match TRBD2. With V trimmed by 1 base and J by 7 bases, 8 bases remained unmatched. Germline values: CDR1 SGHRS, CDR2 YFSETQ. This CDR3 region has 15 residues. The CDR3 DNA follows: TGCGCCAGCAGCTTGACCGGGACTAACTCGAATGAGCAGTTCTTC. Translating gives CASSLTGTNSNEQFF.

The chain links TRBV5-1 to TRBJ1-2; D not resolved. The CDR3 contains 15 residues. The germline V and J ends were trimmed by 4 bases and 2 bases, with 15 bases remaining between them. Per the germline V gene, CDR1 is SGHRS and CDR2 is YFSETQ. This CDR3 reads CASSPFVGDNYGYTF. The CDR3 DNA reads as TGCGCCAGCAGCCCCTTCGTGGGAGACAACTATGGCTACACCTTC.

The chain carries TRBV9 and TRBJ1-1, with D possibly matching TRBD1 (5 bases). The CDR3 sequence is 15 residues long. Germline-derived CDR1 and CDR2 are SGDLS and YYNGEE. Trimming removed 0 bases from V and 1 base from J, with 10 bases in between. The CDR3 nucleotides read TGTGCCAGCAGCGTAGGGGGCGATGGGAACACTGAAGCTTTCTTT. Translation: CASSVGGDGNTEAFF.

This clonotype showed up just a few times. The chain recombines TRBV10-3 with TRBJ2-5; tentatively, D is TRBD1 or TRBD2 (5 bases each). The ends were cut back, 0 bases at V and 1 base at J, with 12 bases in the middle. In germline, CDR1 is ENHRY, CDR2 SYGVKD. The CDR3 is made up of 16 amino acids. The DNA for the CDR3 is TGTGCCATCAGTGAGTCTGGGGGAGCAACCCAAGAGACCCAGTACTTC. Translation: CAISESGGATQETQYF.

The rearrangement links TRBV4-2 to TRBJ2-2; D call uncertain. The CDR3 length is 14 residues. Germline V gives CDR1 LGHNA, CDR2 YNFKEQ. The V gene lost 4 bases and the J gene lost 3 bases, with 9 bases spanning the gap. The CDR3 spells CASSPKWDTGELFF. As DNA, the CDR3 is TGTGCCAGCAGCCCAAAGTGGGACACCGGGGAGCTGTTTTTT.

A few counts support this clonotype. The CDR3 sequence is CSVVGANQPQHF. The CDR3 DNA follows: TGCAGCGTTGTGGGGGCCAATCAGCCCCAGCATTTT. This chain joins TRBV29-1 and TRBJ1-5; a weak D match, TRBD1 (6 bases). This CDR3 comprises 12 residues. V shed 4 bases and J shed 3 bases, with 7 bases lying between them. Germline values: CDR1 SQVTM, CDR2 ANQGSEA.

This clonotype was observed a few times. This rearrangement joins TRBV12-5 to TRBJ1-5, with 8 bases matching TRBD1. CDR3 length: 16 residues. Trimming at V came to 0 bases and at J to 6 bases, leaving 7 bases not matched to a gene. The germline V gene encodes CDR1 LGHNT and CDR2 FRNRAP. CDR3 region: CASGLVGDRLSQPQHF. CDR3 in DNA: TGTGCTAGTGGTTTGGTAGGGGACAGGTTAAGTCAGCCCCAGCATTTT. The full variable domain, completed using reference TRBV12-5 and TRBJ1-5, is DARVTQTPRHKVTEMGQEVTMRCQPILGHNTVFWYRQTMMQGLELLAYFRNRAPLDDSGMPKDRFSAEMPDATLATLKIQPSEPRDSAVYFCASGLVGDRLSQPQHFGDGTRLSIL.

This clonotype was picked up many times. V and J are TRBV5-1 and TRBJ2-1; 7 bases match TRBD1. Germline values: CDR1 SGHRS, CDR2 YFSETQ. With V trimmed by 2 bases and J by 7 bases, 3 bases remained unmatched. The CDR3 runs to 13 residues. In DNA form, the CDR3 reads TGCGCCAGCAGCTTCGGGACAGAGAATGAGCAGTTCTTC. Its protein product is CASSFGTENEQFF. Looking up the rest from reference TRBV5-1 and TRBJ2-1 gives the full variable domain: KAGVTQTPRYLIKTRGQQVTLSCSPISGHRSVSWYQQTPGQGLQFLFEYFSETQRNKGNFPGRFSGRQFSNSRSEMNVSTLELGDSALYLCASSFGTENEQFFGPGTRLTVL.

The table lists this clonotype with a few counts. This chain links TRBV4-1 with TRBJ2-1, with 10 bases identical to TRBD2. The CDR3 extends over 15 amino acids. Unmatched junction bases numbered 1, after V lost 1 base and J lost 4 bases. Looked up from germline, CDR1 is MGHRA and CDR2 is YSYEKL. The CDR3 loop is CASSQVSGRYNEQFF. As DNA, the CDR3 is TGCGCCAGCAGCCAAGTTAGCGGGAGGTACAATGAGCAGTTCTTC.

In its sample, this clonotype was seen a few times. CDR3 nucleotides: TGTGCCAGCAGTGACAGGCGGGGCTATGGCTACACCTTC. It is translated as CASSDRRGYGYTF. V usage is TRBV2 and J usage is TRBJ1-2, with no clear D. The V end was cut by 3 bases, the J end by 4 bases, with 9 bases between. CDR1 and CDR2 from the germline V gene are SNHLY and FYNNEI. The CDR3 is 13 amino acids.

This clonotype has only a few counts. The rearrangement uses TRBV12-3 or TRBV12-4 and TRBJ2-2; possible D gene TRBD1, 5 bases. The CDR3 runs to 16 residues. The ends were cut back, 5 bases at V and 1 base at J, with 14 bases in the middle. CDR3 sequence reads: CASSRQGTLNTGELFF. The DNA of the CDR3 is TGTGCCAGCAGTAGGCAGGGAACACTGAACACCGGGGAGCTGTTTTTT.

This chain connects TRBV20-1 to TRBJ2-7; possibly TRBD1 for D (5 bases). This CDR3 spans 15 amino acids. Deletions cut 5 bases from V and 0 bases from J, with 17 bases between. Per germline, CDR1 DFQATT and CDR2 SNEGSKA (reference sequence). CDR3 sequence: CSAGAGVSRSYEQYF. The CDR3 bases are TGCAGTGCTGGGGCCGGAGTGAGTCGCTCCTACGAGCAGTACTTC.

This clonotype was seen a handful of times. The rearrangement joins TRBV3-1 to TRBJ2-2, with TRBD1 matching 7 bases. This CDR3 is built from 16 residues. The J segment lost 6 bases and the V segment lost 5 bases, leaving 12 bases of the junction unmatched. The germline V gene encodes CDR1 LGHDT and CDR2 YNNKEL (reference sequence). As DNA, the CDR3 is TGTGCCAGCAGCGGAAAGAGGACAGGTTGGGCCGGGGAGCTGTTTTTT. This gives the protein CASSGKRTGWAGELFF.

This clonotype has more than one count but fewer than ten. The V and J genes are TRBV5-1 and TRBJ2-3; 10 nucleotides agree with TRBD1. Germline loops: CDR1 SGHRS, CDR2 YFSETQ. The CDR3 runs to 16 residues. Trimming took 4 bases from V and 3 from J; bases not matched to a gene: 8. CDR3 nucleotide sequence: TGCGCCAGCAGCGTCGCGATGGGACAGGGGACAGATACGCAGTATTTT. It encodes CASSVAMGQGTDTQYF.

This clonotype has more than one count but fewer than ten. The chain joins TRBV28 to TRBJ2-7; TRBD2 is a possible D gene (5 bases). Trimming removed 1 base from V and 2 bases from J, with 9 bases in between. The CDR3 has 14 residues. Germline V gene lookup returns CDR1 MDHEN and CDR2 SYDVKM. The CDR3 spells CASSLLERAYEQYF. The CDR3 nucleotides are TGTGCCAGCAGTTTATTGGAGAGGGCCTACGAGCAGTACTTC.

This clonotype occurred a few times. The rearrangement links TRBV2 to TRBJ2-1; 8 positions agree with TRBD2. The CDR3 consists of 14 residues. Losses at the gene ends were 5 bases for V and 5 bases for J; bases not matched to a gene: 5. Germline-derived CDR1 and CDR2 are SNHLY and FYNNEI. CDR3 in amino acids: CASSLPGLDNEQFF. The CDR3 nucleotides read TGTGCCAGCAGTTTACCGGGACTAGACAATGAGCAGTTCTTC.

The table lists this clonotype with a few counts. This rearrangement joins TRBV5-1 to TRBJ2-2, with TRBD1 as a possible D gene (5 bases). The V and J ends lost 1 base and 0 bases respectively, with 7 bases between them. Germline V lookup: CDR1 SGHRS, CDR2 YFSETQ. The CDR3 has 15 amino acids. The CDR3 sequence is CASSLKGTNTGELFF. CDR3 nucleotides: TGCGCCAGCAGCTTGAAGGGGACGAACACCGGGGAGCTGTTTTTT.

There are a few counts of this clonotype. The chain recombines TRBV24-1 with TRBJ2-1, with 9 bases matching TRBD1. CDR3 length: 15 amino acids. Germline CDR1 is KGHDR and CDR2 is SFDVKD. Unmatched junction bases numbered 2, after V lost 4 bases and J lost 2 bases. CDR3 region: CATSEGQGPYNEQFF. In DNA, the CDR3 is TGTGCCACCAGTGAGGGACAGGGCCCCTACAATGAGCAGTTCTTC.

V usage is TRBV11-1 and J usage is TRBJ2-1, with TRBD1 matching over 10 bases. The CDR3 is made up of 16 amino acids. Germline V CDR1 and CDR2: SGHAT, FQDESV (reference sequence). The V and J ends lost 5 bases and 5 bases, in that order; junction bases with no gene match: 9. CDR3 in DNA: TGTGCCAGCAGCAGGGGACAGGGGATAAGGAACAATGAGCAGTTCTTC. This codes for CASSRGQGIRNNEQFF.